Here is one T cell receptor beta chain with its context. This sample is part of a study of blood T cell repertoires in COVID-19. Profiled with immunoSEQ multiplex PCR; TCRdb holds only in-frame clones, not every one. The table includes around 150,000 clones, 75% to 85% detected once. Germline V CDR1 and CDR2: MNHEY, SVGEGT. This CDR3 has 12 amino acids. The V and J ends lost 5 bases and 5 bases respectively, with 9 bases between them. This TCR derives from a woman aged 55-70 years who had recovered from COVID-19. The chain uses TRBV6-2 or TRBV6-3 and TRBJ1-2; D perhaps matches TRBD1 (5 bases). The specimen sequenced was PBMCs or T cells enriched from blood (not recorded which). CDR3 nucleotides: TGTGCCAGCAGTACTTCAGGGTATGGCTACACCTTC. This sequence encodes CASSTSGYGYTF.